This T cell receptor (beta chain) comes out of a study of T cell repertoires in cytomegalovirus infection. The CDR3 is 15 amino acids. The germline gives CDR1 SEHNR, CDR2 FQNEAQ (reference sequence). Deletions cut 5 bases from V and 0 bases from J, with 12 bases between. MiXCR was run by TCRdb on the reads, yielding one entry per CDR3 protein. Among roughly 230,000 distinct CDR3 sequences listed, roughly 22% were seen once. The sequence came from a human donor in good health (CMV status not recorded). Some clones in this sample may be carry-over from other donors' samples. Sequenced input: CD8+ T cells from PBMCs. This chain connects TRBV7-9 to TRBJ2-3; weak D call: TRBD1 (5 bases). The CDR3 reads CASSADRASTDTQYF. The CDR3, as DNA: TGTGCCAGCAGCGCCGACAGAGCTAGCACAGATACGCAGTATTTT.